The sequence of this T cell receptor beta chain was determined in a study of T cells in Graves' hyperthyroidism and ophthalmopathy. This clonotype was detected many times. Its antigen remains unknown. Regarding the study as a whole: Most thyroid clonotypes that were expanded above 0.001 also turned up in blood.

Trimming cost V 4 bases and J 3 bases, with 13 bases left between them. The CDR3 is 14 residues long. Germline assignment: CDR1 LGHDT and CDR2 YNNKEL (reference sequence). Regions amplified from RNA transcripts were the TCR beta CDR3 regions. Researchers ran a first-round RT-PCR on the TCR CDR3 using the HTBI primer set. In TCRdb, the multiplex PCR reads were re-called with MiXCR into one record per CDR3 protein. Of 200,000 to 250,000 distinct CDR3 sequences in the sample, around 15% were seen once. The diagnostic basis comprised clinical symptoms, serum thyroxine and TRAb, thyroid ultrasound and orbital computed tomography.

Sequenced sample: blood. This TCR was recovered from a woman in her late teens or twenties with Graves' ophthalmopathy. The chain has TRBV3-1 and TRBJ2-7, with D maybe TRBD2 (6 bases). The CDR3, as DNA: TGTGCCAGCAGCCCCCGCTTAGCGGACTACGAGCAGTACTTC. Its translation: CASSPRLADYEQYF.